This T cell receptor beta chain was profiled in a study of T-cell reconstitution after alpha-beta-depleted transplantation in children. On this clonotype itself: Antigen: not known.

Researchers prepared the TCRbeta library using unique molecular identifiers, the study reports. TCRdb processed the PCR reads anew with MiXCR; each CDR3 protein has one entry. The data contain fewer than 550,000 distinct CDR3 sequences, 15% to 20% of them seen just once; the ten biggest clones take up around 30%. The CDR3 sequence is 13 residues long. Germline-derived CDR1 and CDR2 are MDHEN and SYDVKM. J gave up 6 bases and V 6 bases, and 7 bases lay outside the gene matches. Findings of the study overall: Surviving recipient cells, namely T cells and thymic progenitors, were the source of high day-60 TCRbeta diversity in some patients. Reports say that about two months after transplant, the alpha-beta T cells came out of several hundred graft clones that had expanded. Diversity and T-cell counts at one year after transplant derived mostly from new T cells.

The genes are TRBV28 and TRBJ2-5, with TRBD1 identical over 7 bases. This specimen consisted of PBMCs, mostly from graft donor cells, obtained 360 days after TCRalphabeta/CD19-depleted stem cell transplant. This clonotype originated in a boy younger than two who had a stem cell transplant for Wiskott-Aldrich syndrome, so the T cells may come from the graft donor. CDR3: CASRQQGRKTQYF. The CDR3 region has the DNA TGTGCCAGCAGACAACAGGGGAGAAAGACCCAGTACTTC.